This T cell receptor (beta chain) emerged from a study of blood T cell repertoires in COVID-19. Original data processing: Quantification of nucleated cells was approximated via reference gene primer amplification. Measured with immunoSEQ multiplex PCR; TCRdb has only the in-frame clones, and not every one. From that table come the V and J calls and clone size; the DNA was used to work out D and trimming. Of 150,000 to 200,000 clones listed, roughly 81% are singletons. This CDR3 is 13 amino acids long. J gave up 8 bases and V 6 bases, and 11 bases lay outside the gene matches. Germline lookup yields CDR1 SQVTM and CDR2 ANQGSEA. This clone has only one observation.

The source of this sequence is a woman older than 75 with COVID-19, enrolled during active disease. The sequenced sample was peripheral blood. The genes are TRBV29-1 and TRBJ1-2; TRBD1 aligns across 8 bases. CDR3 sequence: CSVRTGRTGGYTF. Here the CDR3 DNA reads TGCAGCGTACGGACAGGGAGGACCGGAGGCTACACCTTC.